These T cell receptor beta chains were read from a single sample in a study of cytomegalovirus exposure and HLA in healthy donors. Sequencing was performed with immunoSEQ multiplex PCR; in TCRdb, only in-frame clones are kept and a portion is missing. In the table there are over 150,000 clones, about 80% of which are singletons. The sample taken for sequencing was PBMCs. The receptors here all came from a woman aged 60-75 years in good health and CMV-seropositive. Both conserved end residues are part of each CDR3. A D gene is named only where the DNA matches it firmly. Some rows mark clone size as missing; the rest say once, few, many or name a class of expanded clone.

TRBD2,TRBV6-1,.,TRBJ2-1,CASRGGTSYNEQFF,TGTGCCAGCAGGGGGGGGACCTCCTACAATGAGCAGTTCTTC
.,TRBV6-1,.,TRBJ2-1,CASSPYAAEYNEQFF,TGTGCCAGCAGTCCCTATGCGGCGGAGTACAATGAGCAGTTCTTC
TRBD1,TRBV7-9,.,TRBJ2-7,CASSLATGTYEQYF,TGTGCCAGCAGCTTAGCGACAGGGACCTACGAGCAGTACTTC
TRBD1,TRBV7-9,.,TRBJ2-3,CASSSDRGVDTQYF,TGTGCCAGCAGCTCGGACAGGGGTGTTGATACGCAGTATTTT
.,TRBV11-3,.,TRBJ2-7,CASSWGQSYEQYF,TGTGCCAGCAGCTGGGGCCAGTCCTACGAGCAGTACTTC
.,TRBV28,.,TRBJ1-2,CASSFPQAGYGYTF,TGTGCCAGCAGTTTTCCCCAGGCAGGCTATGGCTACACCTTC
TRBD1,TRBV5-6,.,TRBJ1-1,CASSTDRGLNTEAFF,TGTGCCAGCAGCACTGACAGGGGTCTGAACACTGAAGCTTTCTTT
TRBD1,TRBV7-2,.,TRBJ2-1,CASSPDRGSYNEQFF,TGTGCCAGCAGCCCGGACAGGGGCTCCTACAATGAGCAGTTCTTC
.,TRBV19,once,TRBJ1-5,CASNAGLSNQPQHF,TGTGCCAGTAATGCGGGACTCAGCAATCAGCCCCAGCATTTT
.,TRBV28,.,TRBJ1-1,CATYSRTAMNTEAFF,TGTGCCACCTATAGTAGGACAGCCATGAACACTGAAGCTTTCTTT
TRBD1,TRBV2,.,TRBJ1-4,CASILTGGVNEKLFF,TGTGCCAGCATCCTTACAGGGGGCGTGAATGAAAAACTGTTTTTT
TRBD1,TRBV7-3,.,TRBJ2-5,CASSPDRGGETQYF,TGTGCCAGCAGCCCGGACAGGGGGGGAGAGACCCAGTACTTC
TRBD2,TRBV9,.,TRBJ2-1,CASSVGTSGSSEQFF,TGTGCCAGCAGCGTGGGGACTAGCGGGAGTAGTGAGCAGTTCTTC
.,TRBV7-3,.,TRBJ1-3,CASSLQGGNTIYF,TGTGCCAGCAGCTTACAGGGGGGAAACACCATATATTTT
.,TRBV19,once,TRBJ2-1,CASRDYGDEQFF,TGTGCCAGTAGGGACTATGGGGATGAGCAGTTCTTC
TRBD2,TRBV28,.,TRBJ2-7,CATRRGGSYEQYF,TGTGCCACCCGGAGGGGCGGGAGCTACGAGCAGTACTTC
TRBD2,TRBV6-1,.,TRBJ2-7,CASSESAGGPSYEQYF,TGTGCCAGCAGTGAATCTGCGGGGGGACCCTCCTACGAGCAGTACTTC
TRBD1,TRBV9,once,TRBJ1-1,CASSAGTALNTEAFF,TGTGCCAGCAGCGCCGGGACAGCCTTGAACACTGAAGCTTTCTTT
.,TRBV7-9,.,TRBJ1-4,CASSSSVEKLFF,TGTGCCAGCAGCTCTTCAGTTGAAAAACTGTTTTTT
TRBD2,TRBV29-1,few,TRBJ2-7,CSVQAGGVYEQYF,TGCAGCGTCCAAGCGGGAGGGGTCTACGAGCAGTACTTC
.,TRBV19,.,TRBJ2-7,CASSPRMGTMGIYEQYF,TGTGCCAGTAGTCCACGGATGGGGACAATGGGAATTTACGAGCAGTACTTC
TRBD2,TRBV27,.,TRBJ2-1,CASSIQRGGYNEQFF,TGTGCCAGCAGTATACAGCGGGGTGGTTACAATGAGCAGTTCTTC
.,TRBV30,.,TRBJ2-3,CAWSIGGASGTDTQYF,TGTGCCTGGAGTATTGGAGGGGCTAGCGGCACAGATACGCAGTATTTT
.,TRBV5-1,.,TRBJ1-1,CASSLGRSMGTEAFF,TGCGCCAGCAGCTTGGGGCGGTCAATGGGCACTGAAGCTTTCTTT
TRBD1,TRBV2,.,TRBJ2-7,CASRGQGVYEQYF,TGTGCCAGCAGGGGACAGGGGGTGTACGAGCAGTACTTC